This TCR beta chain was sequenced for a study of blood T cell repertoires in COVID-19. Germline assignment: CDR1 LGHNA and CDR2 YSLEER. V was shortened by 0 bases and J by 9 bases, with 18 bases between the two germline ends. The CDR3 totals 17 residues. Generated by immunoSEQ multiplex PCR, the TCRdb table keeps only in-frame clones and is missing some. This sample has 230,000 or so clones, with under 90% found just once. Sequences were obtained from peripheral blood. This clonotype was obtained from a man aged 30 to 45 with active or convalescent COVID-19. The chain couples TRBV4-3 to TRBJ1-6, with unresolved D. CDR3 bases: TGCGCCAGCAGCCAAGATCCCCCAGGCCAATTGGGTTCACCCCTCCACTTT. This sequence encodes CASSQDPPGQLGSPLHF.